This T cell receptor (beta chain) was captured in a study of PD-1 blockade in mismatch repair-deficient tumors. The wider study: Patients had 12 mismatch repair-deficient cancer types, all previously treated and progressing.

The germline V and J ends were trimmed by 0 bases and 6 bases, with 7 bases remaining between them. This CDR3 comprises 12 residues. CDR1 is SGHRS and CDR2 is YFSETQ in the germline V gene. Profiling relied on immunoSEQ multiplex PCR, and the TCRdb table lists in-frame clones only, not all of them. The sample has about 67,000 clones, approximately 82% seen once; the top ten hold roughly 5%. This clone has a single count. The sequence came from an adult with mismatch repair-deficient cancer. This material consisted of peripheral blood, taken 2 weeks after starting pembrolizumab. The chain is built from TRBV5-1 and TRBJ2-7, with no clear D. The CDR3 here is CASSLERVEQYF. CDR3 nucleotides: TGCGCCAGCAGCTTGGAAAGGGTCGAGCAGTACTTC.